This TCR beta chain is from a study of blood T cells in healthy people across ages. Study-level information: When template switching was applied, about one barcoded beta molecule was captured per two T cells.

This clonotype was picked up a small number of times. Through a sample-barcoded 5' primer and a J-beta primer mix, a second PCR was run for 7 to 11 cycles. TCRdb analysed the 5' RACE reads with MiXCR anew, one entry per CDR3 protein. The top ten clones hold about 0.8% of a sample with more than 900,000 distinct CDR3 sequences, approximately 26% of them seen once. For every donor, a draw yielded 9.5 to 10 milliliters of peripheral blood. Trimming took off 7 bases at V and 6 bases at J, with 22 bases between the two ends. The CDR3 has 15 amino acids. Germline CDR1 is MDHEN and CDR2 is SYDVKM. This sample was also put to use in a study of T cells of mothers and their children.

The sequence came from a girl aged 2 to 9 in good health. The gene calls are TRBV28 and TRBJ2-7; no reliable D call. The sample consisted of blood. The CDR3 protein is CASTYRVKSPAEQYF. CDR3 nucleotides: TGTGCCAGCACATACCGGGTTAAGAGTCCGGCCGAGCAGTACTTC.